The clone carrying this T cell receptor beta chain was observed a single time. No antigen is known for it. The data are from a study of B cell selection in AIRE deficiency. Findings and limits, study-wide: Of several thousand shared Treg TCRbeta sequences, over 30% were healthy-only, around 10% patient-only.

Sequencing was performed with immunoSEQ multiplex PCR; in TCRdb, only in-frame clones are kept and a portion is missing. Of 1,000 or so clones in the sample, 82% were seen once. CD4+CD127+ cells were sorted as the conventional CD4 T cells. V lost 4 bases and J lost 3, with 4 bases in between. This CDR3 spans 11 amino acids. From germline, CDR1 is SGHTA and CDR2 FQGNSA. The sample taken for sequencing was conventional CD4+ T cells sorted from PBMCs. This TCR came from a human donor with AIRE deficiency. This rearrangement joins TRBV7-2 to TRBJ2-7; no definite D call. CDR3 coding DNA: TGTGCCAGCAGCTCCCGCTACGAGCAGTACTTC. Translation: CASSSRYEQYF.